These 29 T cell receptor beta chains originate from one sample sequenced in a study of blood T cell repertoires in COVID-19. Libraries were prepared by immunoSEQ multiplex PCR; TCRdb keeps only in-frame clonotypes and omits some of them. The sample has around 300,000 clones; roughly 89% are singletons. Sequencing was carried out using peripheral blood. The source is a woman aged 40 to 50 who had recovered from COVID-19.

The chain has TRBV5-6 and TRBJ2-3, with 9 bases identical to TRBD2. Germline loops: CDR1 SGHDT, CDR2 YYEEEE. Losses at the gene ends were 3 bases for V and 0 bases for J; bases not matched to a gene: 8. This CDR3 has 17 residues. The CDR3 protein is CASSSSLAGISTDTQYF. CDR3 DNA sequence: TGTGCCAGCAGCTCGTCGCTAGCGGGAATTAGCACAGATACGCAGTATTTT.

This chain joins TRBV5-1 and TRBJ1-1, with 8 bases lining up with TRBD1. CDR1 SGHRS and CDR2 YFSETQ come from the germline V gene. V lost 4 bases and J lost 1; bases outside the gene matches: 12. The CDR3 totals 17 residues. CDR3 bases: TGCGCCAGCAGCCCGGAGGCAGGGGGCTGGGGGAACACTGAAGCTTTCTTT. Its translation is CASSPEAGGWGNTEAFF.

This rearrangement joins TRBV25-1 to TRBJ1-3; maybe TRBD1 (5 bases). This CDR3 is built from 15 residues. The V gene's germline CDR1 is MGHDK and CDR2 SYGVNS. With 2 bases removed from V and 1 base from J, the gap between germline ends came to 9 bases. The CDR3 reads CASSEGGGSGNTIYF. The CDR3 DNA is TGTGCCAGCAGTGAAGGGGGGGGTTCTGGAAACACCATATATTTT.

J is TRBJ2-5 and V is TRBV30; 8 positions agree with TRBD1. Germline V lookup: CDR1 GTSNPN, CDR2 SVGIG (reference sequence). V dropped 5 bases and J dropped 1; count of bases not matched to a gene: 6. The CDR3 sequence is 14 residues long. CDR3 amino acids: CAWDRGQLQETQYF. CDR3 sequence (DNA): TGTGCCTGGGACAGGGGACAGCTCCAAGAGACCCAGTACTTC.

This rearrangement joins TRBV5-1 to TRBJ2-2, with 10 bases lining up with TRBD2. CDR1 is SGHRS, CDR2 YFSETQ, per germline. The ends lost 2 bases at V and 7 bases at J; junction bases unmatched: 8. The CDR3 contains 16 residues. The CDR3 sequence: CASSLPAGGLVGELFF. CDR3 bases: TGCGCCAGCAGCTTACCAGCGGGAGGGCTGGTCGGGGAGCTGTTTTTT.

CDR3 region: CATSETGTNYGYTF. Here the CDR3 DNA reads TGTGCCACCAGTGAGACAGGGACTAACTATGGCTACACCTTC. The genes are TRBV24-1 and TRBJ1-2, with TRBD1 matching over 7 bases. The V gene's germline CDR1 is KGHDR and CDR2 SFDVKD. The ends lost 4 bases at V and 0 bases at J; junction bases unmatched: 1. CDR3 length: 14 amino acids.

This clone was recorded only once. The chain uses TRBV6-5 and TRBJ1-1, with a possible D match to TRBD1 (6 bases). This CDR3 is 13 amino acids long. Germline V CDR1 and CDR2: MNHEY, SVGAGI. Trimming shortened V by 6 bases and J by 4 bases, and 12 bases separated the two germline ends. CDR3 DNA sequence: TGTGCCAGCAGAACACAGGGTTCCACTGAAGCTTTCTTT. Residues: CASRTQGSTEAFF.

CDR3 in amino acids: CASLRTGRAPNTDTQYF. DNA for the CDR3: TGTGCCAGCTTGCGAACAGGGAGGGCCCCTAACACAGATACGCAGTATTTT. This chain links TRBV28 with TRBJ2-3; possible D gene TRBD2, 7 bases. CDR1 and CDR2 (germline): MDHEN, SYDVKM. The CDR3 contains 17 residues. V lost 8 bases, J lost 2 bases, and 23 bases lay in between.

The chain uses TRBV5-1 and TRBJ1-1, with D possibly being TRBD1 (5 bases). From germline, CDR1 is SGHRS and CDR2 YFSETQ. The CDR3 is made up of 13 amino acids. V lost 4 bases and J 6 bases, leaving 13 bases between the germline ends. The CDR3 DNA is TGCGCCAGCAGCCCGGGACTAGAGGCTGAAGCTTTCTTT. Its translation: CASSPGLEAEAFF. Full variable domain (missing parts from reference TRBV5-1 and TRBJ1-1): KAGVTQTPRYLIKTRGQQVTLSCSPISGHRSVSWYQQTPGQGLQFLFEYFSETQRNKGNFPGRFSGRQFSNSRSEMNVSTLELGDSALYLCASSPGLEAEAFFGQGTRLTVV.

The chain combines TRBV2 with TRBJ2-1; 7 bases align to TRBD2. The CDR3 is made up of 14 amino acids. The germline CDR1 and CDR2 sequences are SNHLY and FYNNEI. V lost 4 bases, J lost 7 bases, and 7 bases stayed unmatched. The CDR3 DNA reads as TGTGCCAGCAGTGTTTGGGGGGGATCGAATGAGCAGTTCTTC. It yields the protein CASSVWGGSNEQFF.

The V call is TRBV9, the J call TRBJ1-2; 8 nucleotides align to TRBD1. The J segment lost 0 bases and the V segment lost 3 bases, leaving 4 bases of the junction unmatched. Germline lookup yields CDR1 SGDLS and CDR2 YYNGEE. The CDR3 has 15 residues. This CDR3 reads CASSGRTGTNYGYTF. CDR3 nucleotides: TGTGCCAGCAGCGGCCGGACAGGGACTAACTATGGCTACACCTTC.

The V and J genes are TRBV10-2 and TRBJ2-7; 12 bases match TRBD2. V lost 4 bases to trimming and J lost 2 bases; unmatched junction nucleotides: 15. The CDR3 totals 19 residues. Per the germline V gene, CDR1 is WSHSY and CDR2 is SAAADI. The chain's CDR3 is CASSVPSGRAPLSAYEQYF. CDR3 DNA sequence: TGCGCCAGCAGTGTGCCTAGCGGGAGGGCCCCTCTTAGTGCCTACGAGCAGTACTTC.

V and J are TRBV5-1 and TRBJ2-7; 15 nucleotides align to TRBD2. The CDR3 is 20 residues long. V shed 4 bases, J shed 3 bases, and the junction held 17 bases outside the gene matches. The V gene's germline CDR1 is SGHRS and CDR2 YFSETQ. The CDR3 loop reads CASSTYTSGTSGRPIYEQYF. DNA for the CDR3: TGCGCCAGCAGCACATACACGTCCGGGACTAGCGGGAGGCCGATCTACGAGCAGTACTTC.

This clone occurred once. V is TRBV19 and J is TRBJ2-7; 10 nucleotides align to TRBD1. The germline V gene has CDR1 LNHDA and CDR2 SQIVND (reference sequence). The CDR3 contains 15 residues. V shed 6 bases, J shed 3 bases, and the junction held 8 bases outside the gene matches. CDR3 sequence reads: CASSKPGTGVYEQYF. Written as DNA, the CDR3 is TGTGCCAGTAGCAAACCCGGGACAGGGGTCTACGAGCAGTACTTC.

The chain has TRBV18 and TRBJ2-7; D might be TRBD2 (5 bases). The CDR3 loop spans 16 amino acids. Germline CDR1 and CDR2: KGHSH and LQKENI. The CDR3 loop is CVGGQDGPRGSYEQYF. CDR3 nucleotide sequence: TGTGTCGGTGGGCAGGACGGGCCCCGGGGCTCCTACGAGCAGTACTTC.

V and J are TRBV27 and TRBJ2-3, with 12 nucleotides matching TRBD2. With V trimmed by 4 bases and J by 6 bases, 8 bases remained unmatched. The CDR3 extends over 16 amino acids. Germline V lookup: CDR1 MNHEY, CDR2 SMNVEV (reference sequence). CDR3 loop: CASSSLAGGSSDTQYF. CDR3 sequence (DNA): TGTGCCAGCAGTTCCCTAGCGGGAGGGTCCTCGGATACGCAGTATTTT.

This clone was observed a single time. The V gene is TRBV7-8, the J gene TRBJ1-6, with D possibly TRBD1 on 5 matching bases. The V end lost 5 bases, the J end lost 6 bases, and 11 bases lay between the germline ends. From germline, CDR1 is SGHVS and CDR2 FQNEAQ. The CDR3 sequence is 14 residues long. CDR3 DNA sequence: TGTGCCAGCAGCCAGACAGTGGGTAATTCACCCCTCCACTTT. Translation: CASSQTVGNSPLHF. The full variable domain, its missing parts supplied by reference TRBV7-8 and TRBJ1-6, is GAGVSQSPRYKVAKRGQDVALRCDPISGHVSLFWYQQALGQGPEFLTYFQNEAQLDKSGLPSDRFFAERPEGSVSTLKIQRTQQEDSAVYLCASSQTVGNSPLHFGNGTRLTVT.

This sequence joins TRBV9 and TRBJ1-2, with 9 bases matching TRBD1. The CDR3 has 13 residues. The J segment lost 7 bases and the V segment lost 4 bases, leaving 5 bases of the junction unmatched. CDR1 is SGDLS, CDR2 YYNGEE, per germline. The CDR3 DNA is TGTGCCAGCAGCTCCAGACAGGGGGTTGGCTACACCTTC. Its protein product is CASSSRQGVGYTF.

DNA for the CDR3: TGTGCCAGCCAAGGAGCGGGAGAGGGTTACAATGAGCAGTTCTTC. Encoded protein: CASQGAGEGYNEQFF. J is TRBJ2-1 and V is TRBV2, with 8 positions matching TRBD2. Losses at the gene ends were 8 bases for V and 4 bases for J; bases not matched to a gene: 10. The CDR3 is 15 amino acids. CDR1 and CDR2 (germline): SNHLY, FYNNEI.

V gene TRBV5-1 combines with J gene TRBJ2-2, with D possibly TRBD2 on 5 matching bases. This CDR3 contains 14 residues. CDR1 SGHRS and CDR2 YFSETQ come from the germline V gene. The V and J ends lost 0 bases and 4 bases respectively, with 7 bases between them. CDR3 nucleotide sequence: TGCGCCAGCAGCTTGGCTAGCAGCACCGGGGAGCTGTTTTTT. Its protein product is CASSLASSTGELFF.

CDR3 region: CASSPASGDGEQFF. Written as DNA, the CDR3 is TGTGCCAGCAGCCCGGCAAGCGGGGACGGCGAGCAGTTCTTC. The chain recombines TRBV5-6 with TRBJ2-1, with 7 bases lining up with TRBD2. Trimming took 4 bases from V and 10 from J; bases not matched to a gene: 11. The CDR3 loop spans 14 amino acids. CDR1 is SGHDT, CDR2 YYEEEE, per germline.

This clone appeared a few times. The V gene is TRBV5-3, the J gene TRBJ1-6; 7 nucleotides align to TRBD1. TRBV5-3 qualifies as an ORF whose function is uncertain. The CDR3 is made up of 15 amino acids. Germline trimming cut 4 bases from V and 4 bases from J; bases unmatched to any gene: 5. The CDR3 is CARSPDRLYNSPLHF. In nucleotides, the CDR3 is TGTGCCAGAAGCCCGGACAGGCTTTATAATTCACCCCTCCACTTT.

V gene TRBV7-2 combines with J gene TRBJ2-2; 8 bases are a match to TRBD1. The V and J ends lost 4 bases and 2 bases, in that order; junction bases with no gene match: 6. CDR3 length equals 16 residues. In germline, CDR1 is SGHTA, CDR2 FQGNSA. CDR3: CASSSGTGHNTGELFF. For the CDR3, the DNA is TGTGCCAGCAGCTCCGGGACAGGACACAACACCGGGGAGCTGTTTTTT.

The V gene is TRBV4-2, the J gene TRBJ2-3; the match to TRBD2 covers 12 bases. The germline CDR1 and CDR2 sequences are LGHNA and YNFKEQ. The CDR3 consists of 15 residues. With 4 bases clipped from V and 4 bases from J, the junction kept 3 bases outside the gene matches. The CDR3 DNA sequence: TGTGCCAGCAGCCGACTAGCGGGAGAGGCAGATACGCAGTATTTT. Translated: CASSRLAGEADTQYF.

CDR3 protein: CASSGAAGGLNTGELFF. CDR3 sequence (DNA): TGTGCCAGCAGTGGAGCAGCGGGAGGGCTTAACACCGGGGAGCTGTTTTTT. The V gene is TRBV2, the J gene TRBJ2-2; 10 positions match TRBD2. This CDR3 has 17 residues. Germline V gene sequence: CDR1 SNHLY, CDR2 FYNNEI. The V and J ends lost 4 bases and 2 bases, in that order; junction bases with no gene match: 7.

The chain combines TRBV6-1 with TRBJ2-6, with D perhaps matching TRBD1 (6 bases). Germline assignment: CDR1 MNHNS and CDR2 SASEGT. This CDR3 has 15 amino acids. The germline V and J ends were trimmed by 2 bases and 1 base, with 6 bases remaining between them. The CDR3 DNA reads as TGTGCCAGCAGTGAACAGGGGTCTGGGGCCAACGTCCTGACTTTC. Its protein product is CASSEQGSGANVLTF.

J is TRBJ2-1 and V is TRBV11-3, with TRBD2 matching 14 bases. CDR1 and CDR2 from the germline V gene are SGHNT and YENEEA. J was trimmed by 7 bases and V by 6 bases; bases with no gene match: 5. The CDR3 is 15 residues long. The DNA of the CDR3 is TGTGCCAGCAGGGAGGGACTAGCGGGGGCTAATGAGCAGTTCTTC. Translated, it gives CASREGLAGANEQFF.

The chain has TRBV10-3 and TRBJ1-5; 7 bases line up with TRBD1. The CDR3 covers 14 residues. CDR1 is ENHRY and CDR2 is SYGVKD in the germline V gene. The ends lost 4 bases at V and 8 bases at J; junction bases unmatched: 8. CDR3 in DNA: TGTGCCATCAGTGGAGACAGGGAAGGAGAGCCCCAGCATTTT. The encoded protein is CAISGDREGEPQHF.

This chain links TRBV6-1 with TRBJ1-2; no definite D call. V lost 1 base to trimming and J lost 4 bases, with 10 bases between them. From germline, CDR1 is MNHNS and CDR2 SASEGT. The CDR3 is 14 amino acids. The chain's CDR3 is CASSEGPQIYGYTF. DNA of the CDR3: TGTGCCAGCAGTGAAGGGCCACAGATCTATGGCTACACCTTC.